This T cell receptor (beta chain) was observed in a study of graft-versus-host responses after intestinal transplantation. V lost 3 bases and J lost 4, with 6 bases in between. The CDR3 spans 12 residues. Per the germline V gene, CDR1 is SGHDN and CDR2 is FVKESK. Repertoires were generated with immunoSEQ multiplex PCR, while TCRdb's copy carries only in-frame clones and drops some. This sample carries fewer than 95,000 clones, about 92% of them seen once, and the ten largest clones take 1.5% to 2.5%. A note on this clone: Antigen: not known.

Regarding the study as a whole: Researchers found GvH clones in recipient marrow, and some showed up first in ileum or blood. Peak levels of circulating GvH clones tracked with early post-transplant HvG declines.

The chain combines TRBV14 with TRBJ1-2, with a weak D call TRBD1 (5 bases). The sequencing used unstimulated CD8+ T cells sorted from spleen or lymph node cells, collected before intestinal transplant. The receptor was derived from a human donor who received an intestinal transplant. CDR3 loop: CASSHGGYGYTF. The CDR3, as DNA: TGTGCCAGCAGCCACGGGGGCTATGGCTACACCTTC.